These T cell receptor beta chains were read from a single sample in a study of metastatic and nonmetastatic thyroid tumors. TCRdb reprocessed the PCR reads using MiXCR. The data show some 15,000 clones, about 25% seen once. Input material: blood. These receptors all stem from a female donor with papillary thyroid cancer or a benign thyroid nodule (not recorded which). Some clones in this sample may be carry-over from other donors' samples. Each CDR3 is given with its conserved first and last residue. A D gene is named only where the DNA matches it firmly. Only part of the rows carry a size: once, few, many, or a class if the clone is expanded.

D: .
J: TRBJ2-1
size: many
V: TRBV11-1
DNA: TGTGCCAGCAGCTTAGAGCCTGACGGACACAATGAGCAGTTCTTC
CDR3: CASSLEPDGHNEQFF

D: .
J: TRBJ2-5
size: few
V: TRBV7-7
DNA: TGTGCTAGCAGCCAAGAAGGGACCCAGTACTTC
CDR3: CASSQEGTQYF

D: .
J: TRBJ1-2
size: many
V: TRBV30
DNA: TGTGCCTGGAGTGTACCAGGGGTATACTATGGCTACACCTTC
CDR3: CAWSVPGVYYGYTF

D: TRBD1
J: TRBJ1-2
size: few
V: TRBV6-1
DNA: TGTGCCAGCAGAACCGGGACAGGTGATAATGGCTACACCTTC
CDR3: CASRTGTGDNGYTF

D: .
J: TRBJ2-2
size: .
V: TRBV27
DNA: TGTGCCAGCAGATACGATGGCGGGTCGAACACCGTGGAGCTGTTTTTT
CDR3: CASRYDGGSNTVELFF

D: .
J: TRBJ2-7
size: few
V: TRBV12-3/TRBV12-4
DNA: TGTGCCAGCCAAGGTTTTGATAAGGCGCAGTACTTC
CDR3: CASQGFDKAQYF

D: .
J: TRBJ1-4
size: .
V: TRBV7-9
DNA: TGTGCCAGCAGCGTGAGACAGGCATCTAATGAAAAACTGTTTTTT
CDR3: CASSVRQASNEKLFF

D: .
J: TRBJ2-5
size: many
V: TRBV30
DNA: TGTGCCTGGAGTGGGGCTGTCCAAGAGACCCAGTACTTC
CDR3: CAWSGAVQETQYF

D: .
J: TRBJ1-1
size: .
V: TRBV2
DNA: TGTGCCAGCAGTTGTGGACCCAGGGGGAACACTGAAGCTTTCTTT
CDR3: CASSCGPRGNTEAFF

D: .
J: TRBJ1-1
size: .
V: TRBV4-2
DNA: TGTGCCAGCAGCCAAGACACAGACGTTCTTACCCTGAACACTGAAGCTTTCTTT
CDR3: CASSQDTDVLTLNTEAFF

D: .
J: TRBJ2-4
size: many
V: TRBV19
DNA: TGTGCCAGCGCAGGGCCCCAAGCCAAAAACATTCAGTACTTC
CDR3: CASAGPQAKNIQYF

D: .
J: TRBJ2-1
size: .
V: TRBV11-2
DNA: TGTGCCAGCAGTCTAATAGAGGGGCGTTTCAATGAGCAGTTCTTC
CDR3: CASSLIEGRFNEQFF

D: .
J: TRBJ1-1
size: medium-sized
V: TRBV20-1
DNA: TGCAGTGCAACGACAAGCAACACTGAAGCTTTCTTT
CDR3: CSATTSNTEAFF

D: .
J: TRBJ2-7
size: few
V: TRBV6-1
DNA: TGTGCCAGCAGAACGTACCAGGAGCAGTACTTC
CDR3: CASRTYQEQYF

D: .
J: TRBJ2-3
size: many
V: TRBV9
DNA: TGTGCCAGCAGCGCGACCCCGGGACATTTCTCAGATACGCAGTATTTT
CDR3: CASSATPGHFSDTQYF

D: .
J: TRBJ1-4
size: many
V: TRBV7-8
DNA: TGTGCCAGCAGCTCGAGGGCGGGGGCGCGGACTAATGAAAAACTGTTTTTT
CDR3: CASSSRAGARTNEKLFF

D: TRBD2
J: TRBJ2-2
size: many
V: TRBV20-1
DNA: TGCAGTACTAGAGAGCGGGGGGGAGGGGAGCTGTTTTTT
CDR3: CSTRERGGGELFF